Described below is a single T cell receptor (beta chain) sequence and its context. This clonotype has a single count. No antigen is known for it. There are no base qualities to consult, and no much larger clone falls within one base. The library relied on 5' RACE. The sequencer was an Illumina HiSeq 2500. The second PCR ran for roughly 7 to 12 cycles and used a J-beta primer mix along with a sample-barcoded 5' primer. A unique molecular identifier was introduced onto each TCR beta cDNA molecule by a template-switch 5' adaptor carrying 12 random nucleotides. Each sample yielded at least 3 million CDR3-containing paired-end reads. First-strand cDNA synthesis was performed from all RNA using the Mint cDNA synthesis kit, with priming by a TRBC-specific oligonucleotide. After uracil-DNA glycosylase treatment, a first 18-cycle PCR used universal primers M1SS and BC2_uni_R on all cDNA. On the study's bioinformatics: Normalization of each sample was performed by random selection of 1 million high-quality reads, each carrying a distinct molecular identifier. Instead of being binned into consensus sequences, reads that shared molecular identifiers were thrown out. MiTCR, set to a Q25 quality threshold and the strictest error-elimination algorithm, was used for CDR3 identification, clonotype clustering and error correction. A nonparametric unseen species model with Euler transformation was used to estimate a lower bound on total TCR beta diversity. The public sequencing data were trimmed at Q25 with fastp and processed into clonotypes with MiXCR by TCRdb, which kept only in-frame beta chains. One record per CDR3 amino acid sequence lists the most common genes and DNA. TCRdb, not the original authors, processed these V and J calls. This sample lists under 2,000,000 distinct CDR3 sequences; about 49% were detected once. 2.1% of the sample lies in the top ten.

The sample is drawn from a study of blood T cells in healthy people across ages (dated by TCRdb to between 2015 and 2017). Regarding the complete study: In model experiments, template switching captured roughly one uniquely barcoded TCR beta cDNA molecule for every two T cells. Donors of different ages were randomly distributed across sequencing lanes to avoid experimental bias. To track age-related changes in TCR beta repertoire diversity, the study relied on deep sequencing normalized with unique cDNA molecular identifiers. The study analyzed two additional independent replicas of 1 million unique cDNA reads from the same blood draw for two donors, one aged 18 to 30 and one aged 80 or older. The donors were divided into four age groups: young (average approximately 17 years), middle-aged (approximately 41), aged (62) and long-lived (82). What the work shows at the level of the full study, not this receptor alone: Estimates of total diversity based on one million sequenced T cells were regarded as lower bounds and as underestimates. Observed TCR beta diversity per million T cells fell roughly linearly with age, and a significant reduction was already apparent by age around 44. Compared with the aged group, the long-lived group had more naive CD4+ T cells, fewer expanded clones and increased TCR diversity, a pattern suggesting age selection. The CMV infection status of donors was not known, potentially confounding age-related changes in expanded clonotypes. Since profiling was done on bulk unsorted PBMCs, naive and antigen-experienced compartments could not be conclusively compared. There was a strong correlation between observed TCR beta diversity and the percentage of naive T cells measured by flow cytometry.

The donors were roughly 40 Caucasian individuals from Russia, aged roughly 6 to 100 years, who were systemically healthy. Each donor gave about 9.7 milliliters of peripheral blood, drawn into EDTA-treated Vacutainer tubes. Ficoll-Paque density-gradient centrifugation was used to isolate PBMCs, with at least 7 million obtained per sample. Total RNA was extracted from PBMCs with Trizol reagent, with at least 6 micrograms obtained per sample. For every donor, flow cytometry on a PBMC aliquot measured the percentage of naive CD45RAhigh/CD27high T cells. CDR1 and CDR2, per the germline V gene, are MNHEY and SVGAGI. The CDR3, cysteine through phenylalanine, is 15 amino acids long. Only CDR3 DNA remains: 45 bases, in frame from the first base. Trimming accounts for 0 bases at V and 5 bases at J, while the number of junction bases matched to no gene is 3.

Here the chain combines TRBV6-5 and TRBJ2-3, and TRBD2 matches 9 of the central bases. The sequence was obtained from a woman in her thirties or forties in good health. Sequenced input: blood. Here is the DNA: TGTGCCAGCAGTTACTCCCGCGGGGGGGTAGATACGCAGTATTTT. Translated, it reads CASSYSRGGVDTQYF.